This T cell receptor beta chain emerged from a study of technical replicates of blood from several donors. The CDR3 extends over 14 amino acids. The germline V and J ends were trimmed by 1 base and 1 base, with 7 bases remaining between them. Germline CDR1 SEHNR, CDR2 FQNEAQ (reference sequence). The repertoire was sequenced with immunoSEQ multiplex PCR; TCRdb's copy has only in-frame clones and lacks some. The repertoire consists of roughly 68,000 clones, with around 87% occurring once and the leading ten covering approximately 5%. The material sequenced was PBMCs. The TCR was taken from a human donor in good health. Some clones in this sample may be carry-over from other donors' samples. This chain uses TRBV7-9 with TRBJ1-1; possible D gene TRBD1, 5 bases. CDR3 DNA sequence: TGTGCCAGCAGCTTAGAAACAGGGAACACTGAAGCTTTCTTT. It specifies CASSLETGNTEAFF. The variable domain in full, with the rest retrieved from reference TRBV7-9 and TRBJ1-1, is DTGVSQNPRHKITKRGQNVTFRCDPISEHNRLYWYRQTLGQGPEFLTYFQNEAQLEKSRLLSDRFSAERPKGSFSTLEIQRTEQGDSAMYLCASSLETGNTEAFFGQGTRLTVV.